This T cell receptor beta chain derives from a study of T cell repertoires in cytomegalovirus infection. Study information: Indications of both CMV infection and matching HLA type were provided by public TCR beta signatures. Whole-study results and caveats: The cumulative frequency of public TCR beta families identified carriers of CMV plus the relevant HLA. HLA-C-restricted TCR beta clonotypes specific for CMV led the ex vivo response.

The CDR3 loop spans 17 amino acids. V dropped 2 bases and J dropped 2 bases, with 18 bases sitting between them. Germline V gives CDR1 SGHAT, CDR2 FQNNGV. In its sample, this clonotype was seen many times. Its antigen is not known. TCRdb analysed the reads with MiXCR anew, one entry per CDR3 protein. The repertoire has a few hundred thousand distinct CDR3 sequences, 26% of them found once; the top ten carry 13%. The TCR was taken from a human donor in good health (CMV status not recorded). Some clones in this sample may be carry-over from other donors' samples. What was sequenced was PBMCs. The chain couples TRBV11-2 to TRBJ1-1, with D tentatively TRBD1 (5 bases). The CDR3 region is CASSLWGVGAGNTEAFF. CDR3 nucleotides: TGTGCCAGCAGCTTATGGGGGGTCGGGGCAGGAAACACTGAAGCTTTCTTT.